The TCR beta chain under discussion was sequenced for a study of a mutant IDH1 vaccine in newly diagnosed glioma. Whole-study context: Participants attended visit V12, the safety follow-up, at week 35, and then attended visit V13 at week 47.

Time point in this sample: week 47, end of study. Every single dose of the vaccine, 300 ug of mutant IDH1 20-mer peptide, came with topical imiquimod. V shed 5 bases and J 0 bases; nucleotides not matched to a gene: 3. Germline CDR1 MGHRA, CDR2 YSYEKL. The CDR3 is 15 amino acids. Data came from immunoSEQ multiplex PCR; TCRdb stores just in-frame clones and leaves some out. Among some 35,000 clones listed, roughly 70% were seen once. Comment on this clone: The target antigen is unknown.

The chain uses TRBV4-1 and TRBJ2-2; 7 bases match TRBD2. This clonotype was obtained from a man in his forties or fifties with glioma. Here the sequenced sample was PBMCs, taken from a glioma patient whose treatment included an IDH1 peptide vaccine. CDR3 DNA sequence: TGCGCCAGCAGCACCGGACTAGCGAACACCGGGGAGCTGTTTTTT. This encodes CASSTGLANTGELFF.